This TCR beta chain was profiled in a study of human T cells and chemical hapten exposure. This clonotype occurred many times. From the RACE reads, TCRdb called clonotypes with MiXCR, one entry per CDR3 protein. The sample shows under 50,000 distinct CDR3 sequences, roughly 7.6% of them seen only once. The time point here: pre-sensitization, week 0. As for treatment: therapeutic diphenylcyclopropenone sensitization with weekly scalp DPC. The clonotype comes from a woman between 45 and 65 years old with alopecia areata. Some clones in this sample may be carry-over from other donors' samples. The starting material was whole blood, obtained in connection with sensitization to the hapten diphenylcyclopropenone (DPC).

The chain's CDR3 is CAWSVSSPGTDTQYF. CDR3 nucleotide sequence: TGTGCCTGGAGTGTATCCAGTCCGGGGACAGATACGCAGTATTTT. This chain links TRBV30 with TRBJ2-3; D possibly corresponds to TRBD2 (5 bases). Germline V gene data show CDR1 as GTSNPN and CDR2 as SVGIG (reference sequence). V lost 0 bases and J 3 bases, leaving 13 bases between the germline ends. The CDR3 spans 15 residues. Full variable domain (missing parts from reference TRBV30 and TRBJ2-3): SQTIHQWPATLVQPVGSPLSLECTVEGTSNPNLYWYRQAAGRGLQLLFYSVGIGQISSEVPQNLSASRPQDRQFILSSKKLLLSDSGFYLCAWSVSSPGTDTQYFGPGTRLTVL.